This T cell receptor (beta chain) originates from a study of blood T cell repertoires in COVID-19. Looking at the study overall: The United States, Italy and Spain were the sources of the acute and convalescent COVID-19 samples. PBMCs, B-cell-depleted T cells, or T cells provided the cDNA or gDNA that made up the material.

The authors' processing: Estimation of nucleated cell counts relied on the amplification of reference gene primers. Here immunoSEQ multiplex PCR was the method, and the copy in TCRdb shows in-frame clones only, minus some. The V and J calls and the clone size are those of that table, but D and trimming were determined from the DNA. The table has some 120,000 clones, 80% to 90% seen once. The CDR3 has 14 residues. The sequenced sample was peripheral blood. This TCR was sampled from an older woman with acute or convalescent COVID-19. The chain is built from TRBV21-1 and TRBJ2-1; whether TRBD1, the table's D call, matches the DNA was not checked. TRBV21-1 is a recognized pseudogene. The CDR3, as DNA: TGTGCCAGCAGCAAAGAGGGCAGGGAATATGAGCAGTTCTTC. Its translation: CASSKEGREYEQFF.